Ten or more counts support the clone carrying this TCR beta chain. What it recognizes is unknown. The record originates from a study of Graves' ophthalmopathy and Graves' hyperthyroidism. Whole-study findings and limits: Blood shared most expanded thyroid clonotypes above 0.001 frequency. The model achieved 70.59% sensitivity and 72.22% specificity for ophthalmopathy progression.

TCR beta CDR3 regions were amplified from RNA transcripts. Following a first-round RT-PCR that used HTBI primers, a second-round multiplex PCR was carried out. TCRdb re-called the multiplex PCR reads through MiXCR, storing one row per CDR3 protein. The sample includes hundreds of thousands of distinct CDR3 sequences, 20% to 25% seen only once; the top ten take around 3%. Hyperthyroidism is called stable when no ophthalmopathy develops within 18 months of follow-up. Excluded: other autoimmune disease, uncontrolled infection, pregnancy or lactation. The trim removed 4 bases at V and 3 bases at J, leaving 6 bases unmatched. The germline V gene encodes CDR1 SGHDN and CDR2 FVKESK. The CDR3 spans 15 residues.

The sequencing input was peripheral blood. The gene calls are TRBV14 and TRBJ2-7; the match to TRBD2 covers 10 bases. This clonotype was obtained from a woman younger than 35 with stable Graves' hyperthyroidism. CDR3 residues: CASSPNSGRHYEQYF. CDR3 sequence (DNA): TGTGCCAGCAGCCCCAATAGCGGGAGGCACTACGAGCAGTACTTC.